This T cell receptor beta chain was profiled in a study of shared clonotypes between healthy human individuals. This clone occurred once. Germline V lookup: CDR1 SGHTA, CDR2 FQGTGA. The CDR3 consists of 17 residues. J was trimmed by 5 bases and V by 6 bases; bases with no gene match: 10. Sequencing used immunoSEQ multiplex PCR; TCRdb keeps in-frame clones, though not all of them. Altogether 2,500,000 or so clones are present, about nine tenths being singletons, with the ten largest covering more than 0.35%. The V call is TRBV7-3, the J call TRBJ2-2, with TRBD2 matching 12 bases. The source material was naive CD4+ T cells from PBMCs. The subset: CD45RA+ positively selected. The TCR sequence derives from a man aged 18 to 29 in good health. Some clones in this sample may be carry-over from other donors' samples. CDR3 sequence reads: CASSRKRLAGGTGELFF. The CDR3 bases are TGTGCCAGCAGTCGGAAAAGGCTAGCGGGAGGGACCGGGGAGCTGTTTTTT.